A selection of T cell receptor beta chains follows, all from one sample in a study of T cell changes during pregnancy in multiple sclerosis. Some clones are missing from TCRdb's copy, which holds only in-frame ones; the method was immunoSEQ multiplex PCR. The sample includes roughly 30,000 clones, under 90% of them seen just once. Sequenced here: CD8+ T cells from peripheral blood mononuclear cells, sampled after pregnancy. All receptors come from a female donor with multiple sclerosis, enrolled in a pregnancy study. Each CDR3 is given with its conserved first and last residue.

J gene	V gene	CDR3 protein
TRBJ1-1	TRBV5-1	CASSLSGLDTEAFF
TRBJ1-5	TRBV2	CASSEAPKGGNQPQHF
TRBJ2-3	TRBV6-4	CASSTTSGGTDTQYF
TRBJ1-1	TRBV9	CASSVGAEALEAFF
TRBJ2-1	TRBV9	CASSPLGLHYNEQFF
TRBJ2-3	TRBV6-4	CASSDGSSGSTDTQYF
TRBJ2-2	TRBV29-1	CSVLQGAGELFF
TRBJ1-1	TRBV7-9	CASSLSTGAMAEAFF
TRBJ2-7	TRBV30	CAWSVILLKDRGRGYEQYF
TRBJ1-6	TRBV6-5	CASSYREGDSPLHF
TRBJ1-1	TRBV6-1	CASSEIGDSPDEAFF
TRBJ1-2	TRBV27	CASRPSANYGYTF
TRBJ2-6	TRBV9	CASSVAAGSGANVLTF
TRBJ1-3	TRBV28	CASSLGLLPGNTIYF
TRBJ2-7	TRBV6-1	CASTLLAGGPYEQYF
TRBJ2-5	TRBV14	CASSQGAGEGVYETQYF
TRBJ2-7	TRBV6-6	CASSYNGQGFYEQYF
TRBJ2-5	TRBV9	CASSVIGTAQETQYF
TRBJ1-5	TRBV5-1	CASSMWRVGVGDQPQHF
TRBJ1-1	TRBV27	CASSYRGTEAFF
TRBJ1-2	TRBV28	CASSFADFYGYTF
TRBJ2-7	TRBV6-5	CASSYSIGQTTYEQYF
TRBJ2-1	TRBV5-4	CASSLVTAGGVNEQFF
TRBJ2-7	TRBV5-6	CASSFSGQPYEQYF
TRBJ2-1	TRBV4-3	CASSQERGAIYNEQFF
TRBJ1-1	TRBV5-4	CASSFVGRTEAFF
TRBJ2-5	TRBV11-1	CASSFDDAGGYGETQYF
TRBJ1-2	TRBV5-5	CASSSFPGQGNYGYTF
TRBJ2-2	TRBV19	CASSIERGTGVYTGELFF
TRBJ2-3	TRBV5-6	CASSPGLAGPFVRGDTQYF
TRBJ1-1	TRBV9	CASAGLSSEAFF